This TCR beta chain was recorded in a study of cytomegalovirus exposure and HLA in healthy donors. The study, taken as a whole, reports: In the 120 validation repertoires, approximately 94% of cluster scores exceeded 0, per a later analysis.

Sequencing was performed with immunoSEQ multiplex PCR; in TCRdb, only in-frame clones are kept and a portion is missing. In the table there are 150,000 to 200,000 clones, nearly 90% of which are singletons. In regard to this clone: Its specificity is not known.

Germline values: CDR1 SGHTA, CDR2 FQGNSA. The CDR3 covers 17 residues. Trimming took 2 bases from V and 5 from J; bases not matched to a gene: 12. Sequenced input: PBMCs. The clonotype comes from a woman in her late teens or twenties in good health and CMV-seropositive. This chain connects TRBV7-2 to TRBJ2-3; TRBD1 matches at 8 bases. The CDR3 region is CASSLLGGGQARDTQYF. CDR3 nucleotides: TGTGCCAGCAGCTTACTAGGTGGGGGACAGGCTAGAGATACGCAGTATTTT.